Listed below are T cell receptor beta chains from one sample, sequenced in a study of T-cell memory formation after mild COVID-19. A single record per CDR3 protein comes from TCRdb applying MiXCR to the 5' RACE reads. The profile shows around 510,000 distinct CDR3 sequences, 20% to 25% of them singletons. Sequenced input: PBMCs or a T cell subset sorted from them (not recorded which). The receptors derive from an adult woman who had mild COVID-19 (a few samples of this study predate the infection). Cell type and time point are not known. CDR3s include the opening cysteine and the closing phenylalanine or tryptophan. The D gene is left open where the match is weak. Only some rows state a clone size, as once, few, many or a class for expanded clones.

abundance: .; len: 14; j_gene: TRBJ2-1; d_gene: .; v_gene: TRBV14; CDR3nt: TGTGCCAGCAGTTTAAGACCAGGTCACAATGAGCAGTTCTTC; CDR3aa: CASSLRPGHNEQFF
abundance: .; len: 21; j_gene: TRBJ2-6; d_gene: TRBD2; v_gene: TRBV14; CDR3nt: TGTGCCAGCAGCCAAGACCGTCTAGCGGGACTGGGCGAGCGTGGGGCCAACGTCCTGACTTTC; CDR3aa: CASSQDRLAGLGERGANVLTF
abundance: .; len: 15; j_gene: TRBJ1-1; d_gene: TRBD1; v_gene: TRBV5-5; CDR3nt: TGTGCCAGCAGCCCCATTCAGACAGGGGGCACTGAAGCTTTCTTT; CDR3aa: CASSPIQTGGTEAFF
abundance: few; len: 15; j_gene: TRBJ2-1; d_gene: .; v_gene: TRBV7-6; CDR3nt: TGTGCCAGCAGCTTCGTGACAGACCCCTACAATGAGCAGTTCTTC; CDR3aa: CASSFVTDPYNEQFF
abundance: few; len: 13; j_gene: TRBJ2-2; d_gene: TRBD2; v_gene: TRBV6-2/TRBV6-3; CDR3nt: TGTGCCGGGGGACTACCTAACACCGGGGAGCTGTTTTTT; CDR3aa: CAGGLPNTGELFF
abundance: .; len: 16; j_gene: TRBJ2-5; d_gene: TRBD1; v_gene: TRBV19; CDR3nt: TGTGCCAGTAGTACCAGACAGGGAGCGGCCGTAGCGACCCAGTACTTC; CDR3aa: CASSTRQGAAVATQYF
abundance: .; len: 15; j_gene: TRBJ1-3; d_gene: .; v_gene: TRBV7-2; CDR3nt: TGTGCCAGCAGCCCAGACGGGACGGAAGGAAACACCATATATTTT; CDR3aa: CASSPDGTEGNTIYF
abundance: .; len: 17; j_gene: TRBJ2-1; d_gene: .; v_gene: TRBV5-1; CDR3nt: TGCGCCAGCAGCCGTGAACAGGGAGGGGGACTATACAATGAGCAGTTCTTC; CDR3aa: CASSREQGGGLYNEQFF
abundance: few; len: 15; j_gene: TRBJ2-1; d_gene: TRBD2; v_gene: TRBV5-1; CDR3nt: TGCGCCAGCAGCCGGGCGACTAGCGGGTACAATGAGCAGTTCTTC; CDR3aa: CASSRATSGYNEQFF
abundance: .; len: 12; j_gene: TRBJ2-2; d_gene: .; v_gene: TRBV12-3/TRBV12-4; CDR3nt: TGTGCCAGCAGTTTTTCGCACGGGGAGCTGTTTTTT; CDR3aa: CASSFSHGELFF
abundance: .; len: 11; j_gene: TRBJ2-3; d_gene: .; v_gene: TRBV12-3/TRBV12-4; CDR3nt: TGTGCCAGCAGCTCATCGTATACGCAGTATTTT; CDR3aa: CASSSSYTQYF
abundance: .; len: 14; j_gene: TRBJ2-5; d_gene: .; v_gene: TRBV10-3; CDR3nt: TGTGCCATCAGTGAGTCTGCTATCCAAGAGACCCAGTACTTC; CDR3aa: CAISESAIQETQYF
abundance: .; len: 15; j_gene: TRBJ2-3; d_gene: TRBD2; v_gene: TRBV29-1; CDR3nt: TGCAGCGAGTGGACTAGCGGGACTGCTTCAGATACGCAGTATTTT; CDR3aa: CSEWTSGTASDTQYF
abundance: few; len: 15; j_gene: TRBJ1-5; d_gene: .; v_gene: TRBV5-1; CDR3nt: TGCGCCAGCAGCTTGGAAGGGGAAGTCAATCAGCCCCAGCATTTT; CDR3aa: CASSLEGEVNQPQHF
abundance: few; len: 21; j_gene: TRBJ2-1; d_gene: TRBD2; v_gene: TRBV13; CDR3nt: TGTGCCAGCAGTAGAAATGGGCTAGCGTCGGGAGGAAGGAGCTCCTACAATGAGCAGTTCTTC; CDR3aa: CASSRNGLASGGRSSYNEQFF
abundance: .; len: 12; j_gene: TRBJ2-7; d_gene: .; v_gene: TRBV12-3/TRBV12-4; CDR3nt: TGTGCCAGCAGTTGGTCCGGGAACGAGCAGTACTTC; CDR3aa: CASSWSGNEQYF
abundance: few; len: 14; j_gene: TRBJ2-2; d_gene: TRBD1; v_gene: TRBV5-1; CDR3nt: TGCGCCAGCAGCTTACAGGGGGCAGGCGGGGAGCTGTTTTTT; CDR3aa: CASSLQGAGGELFF
abundance: .; len: 17; j_gene: TRBJ2-1; d_gene: TRBD2; v_gene: TRBV12-3/TRBV12-4; CDR3nt: TGTGCCAGCCTCCCCGGGACTAGCGGGAGGTCCTACAATGAGCAGTTCTTC; CDR3aa: CASLPGTSGRSYNEQFF
abundance: .; len: 15; j_gene: TRBJ2-7; d_gene: TRBD1; v_gene: TRBV5-1; CDR3nt: TGCGCCAGCAGCTTGGGGGACAGGTATTCCTACGAGCAGTACTTC; CDR3aa: CASSLGDRYSYEQYF
abundance: few; len: 15; j_gene: TRBJ2-1; d_gene: TRBD2; v_gene: TRBV7-9; CDR3nt: TGTGCCAGCAGCTTTAGCGGGCCTCACTACAATGAGCAGTTCTTC; CDR3aa: CASSFSGPHYNEQFF
abundance: few; len: 14; j_gene: TRBJ2-5; d_gene: .; v_gene: TRBV28; CDR3nt: TGTGCCATTAATAGACAGATCGCTCAAGAGACCCAGTACTTC; CDR3aa: CAINRQIAQETQYF
abundance: few; len: 15; j_gene: TRBJ1-1; d_gene: .; v_gene: TRBV29-1; CDR3nt: TGCAGCGTTGGGAGGACCTCAGGTGGGAACACTGAAGCTTTCTTT; CDR3aa: CSVGRTSGGNTEAFF
abundance: .; len: 16; j_gene: TRBJ1-1; d_gene: TRBD1; v_gene: TRBV3-1; CDR3nt: TGTGCCAGCAGCCCAACCCACTCACAGGGGTACACTGAAGCTTTCTTT; CDR3aa: CASSPTHSQGYTEAFF
abundance: .; len: 13; j_gene: TRBJ2-1; d_gene: .; v_gene: TRBV6-4; CDR3nt: TGTGCCAGCAGTGACTCGAATAGCAATGAGCAGTTCTTC; CDR3aa: CASSDSNSNEQFF
abundance: few; len: 13; j_gene: TRBJ2-1; d_gene: .; v_gene: TRBV5-1; CDR3nt: TGCGCCAGCTCGTCCAGGGGGGAGGATGAGCAGTTCTTC; CDR3aa: CASSSRGEDEQFF
abundance: few; len: 15; j_gene: TRBJ2-7; d_gene: .; v_gene: TRBV12-3/TRBV12-4; CDR3nt: TGTGCCAGCAGTTTGAAGGGCCGTAAAACGGGCGAGCAGTACTTC; CDR3aa: CASSLKGRKTGEQYF
abundance: .; len: 18; j_gene: TRBJ2-1; d_gene: TRBD2; v_gene: TRBV5-6; CDR3nt: TGTGCCAGCAGCTTGGTATTCGGACTAGCGGGGTCCTACAATGAGCAGTTCTTC; CDR3aa: CASSLVFGLAGSYNEQFF
abundance: few; len: 16; j_gene: TRBJ2-7; d_gene: TRBD1; v_gene: TRBV11-2; CDR3nt: TGTGCCAGCAGCTCGTCCCAGGGGACAGTTTCAAACGAGCAGTACTTC; CDR3aa: CASSSSQGTVSNEQYF
abundance: few; len: 13; j_gene: TRBJ2-3; d_gene: .; v_gene: TRBV7-6; CDR3nt: TGTGCCAGCTCCCGGGCGGAGGCGGATACGCAGTATTTT; CDR3aa: CASSRAEADTQYF
abundance: many; len: 11; j_gene: TRBJ2-2; d_gene: .; v_gene: TRBV5-5; CDR3nt: TGTGCCAGCAGCTCGACCGGGGAGCTGTTTTTT; CDR3aa: CASSSTGELFF
abundance: .; len: 15; j_gene: TRBJ2-1; d_gene: .; v_gene: TRBV5-1; CDR3nt: TGCGCCAGCAGCTCTGCCCGGTTTCCCTACAATGAGCAGTTCTTC; CDR3aa: CASSSARFPYNEQFF
abundance: .; len: 11; j_gene: TRBJ2-7; d_gene: .; v_gene: TRBV20-1; CDR3nt: TGCAGTGCGCAGGCGGGGTACGAGCAGTACTTC; CDR3aa: CSAQAGYEQYF
abundance: few; len: 14; j_gene: TRBJ2-5; d_gene: .; v_gene: TRBV20-1; CDR3nt: TGCAGTGCTAGAGAAGGGGTAGTACAAGAGACCCAGTACTTC; CDR3aa: CSAREGVVQETQYF
abundance: .; len: 15; j_gene: TRBJ2-7; d_gene: TRBD2; v_gene: TRBV5-1; CDR3nt: TGCGCCAGCAGCTCGACTAGCGGGGGAAGCAACGAGCAGTACTTC; CDR3aa: CASSSTSGGSNEQYF
abundance: .; len: 17; j_gene: TRBJ2-2; d_gene: TRBD1; v_gene: TRBV24-1; CDR3nt: TGTGCCACCAGTGATCCCGGACAGGGGCGGTGGACCGGGGAGCTGTTTTTT; CDR3aa: CATSDPGQGRWTGELFF
abundance: .; len: 16; j_gene: TRBJ2-7; d_gene: TRBD1; v_gene: TRBV7-8; CDR3nt: TGTGCCAGCAGCTTAGTCCCACAGGGGAGCTCCTACGAGCAGTACTTC; CDR3aa: CASSLVPQGSSYEQYF
abundance: .; len: 13; j_gene: TRBJ2-7; d_gene: TRBD2; v_gene: TRBV24-1; CDR3nt: TGTGCCACCGCCTCGGGAGGGGCGTACGAGCAGTACTTC; CDR3aa: CATASGGAYEQYF
abundance: .; len: 17; j_gene: TRBJ2-3; d_gene: TRBD2; v_gene: TRBV4-3; CDR3nt: TGCGCCAGCAGCCAAGAAAACTCGGGGGGGCTCACAGATACGCAGTATTTT; CDR3aa: CASSQENSGGLTDTQYF
abundance: few; len: 14; j_gene: TRBJ1-2; d_gene: .; v_gene: TRBV29-1; CDR3nt: TGCAGCGTTGAAGTCGATGTGGTCGGCTATGGCTACACCTTC; CDR3aa: CSVEVDVVGYGYTF
abundance: few; len: 19; j_gene: TRBJ2-1; d_gene: TRBD2; v_gene: TRBV27; CDR3nt: TGTGCCAGCAGTTTAACGGGACTAGCGGGGGGAACCCCCACACTTGAGCAGTTCTTC; CDR3aa: CASSLTGLAGGTPTLEQFF
abundance: few; len: 18; j_gene: TRBJ2-5; d_gene: .; v_gene: TRBV6-6; CDR3nt: TGTGCCAGCAGTTACTCTGGCAGGAGGGGAGCCGGGCAAGAGACCCAGTACTTC; CDR3aa: CASSYSGRRGAGQETQYF
abundance: .; len: 16; j_gene: TRBJ2-5; d_gene: .; v_gene: TRBV20-1; CDR3nt: TGCAGTGCTAGAGATTCTAGCCCTAGGCGTGCGCAGACCCAGTACTTC; CDR3aa: CSARDSSPRRAQTQYF
abundance: few; len: 13; j_gene: TRBJ2-1; d_gene: TRBD2; v_gene: TRBV18; CDR3nt: TGTGCCAGCTCACCAGAGCGGGAGAGCGAGCAGTTCTTC; CDR3aa: CASSPERESEQFF
abundance: .; len: 16; j_gene: TRBJ2-6; d_gene: TRBD1; v_gene: TRBV20-1; CDR3nt: TGCAGTGCTAGGACAGGGGGGAGATCTGGGGCCAACGTCCTGACTTTC; CDR3aa: CSARTGGRSGANVLTF
abundance: few; len: 12; j_gene: TRBJ1-1; d_gene: .; v_gene: TRBV12-3/TRBV12-4; CDR3nt: TGTGCCAGCATCCCCGCAGACACTGAAGCTTTCTTT; CDR3aa: CASIPADTEAFF
abundance: few; len: 16; j_gene: TRBJ2-5; d_gene: TRBD1; v_gene: TRBV7-2; CDR3nt: TGTGCCAGCAGCTTAGATAATGGACAGGGCGGTGAGACCCAGTACTTC; CDR3aa: CASSLDNGQGGETQYF
abundance: few; len: 15; j_gene: TRBJ2-7; d_gene: .; v_gene: TRBV6-6; CDR3nt: TGTGCCAGCAGTTACGGAGATATCTACTCCTACGAGCAGTACTTC; CDR3aa: CASSYGDIYSYEQYF
abundance: .; len: 16; j_gene: TRBJ1-5; d_gene: .; v_gene: TRBV18; CDR3nt: TGTGCCAGCTCACCACCAGGGCAGGCCAACAATCAGCCCCAGCATTTT; CDR3aa: CASSPPGQANNQPQHF